The 29 T cell receptor beta chains below all came from one sample that was sequenced in a study of blood T cell repertoires in COVID-19 (dated by TCRdb to about 2020). Library preparation was by the immunoSEQ multiplex PCR assay. Drawn from immuneACCESS, this table holds only the in-frame rearrangements with V and J called that TCRdb kept. Clones are partly lost; checked studies trace under half to an unresolved V gene and leave the rest unexplained. For this sample there are about 200,000 clones; 82% appear just once. Of the sample, more than 4% falls within the top ten clones. The source material was PBMCs or T cells enriched from blood (not recorded which). All receptors come from a woman in her fifties or sixties with acute COVID-19.

This clone appeared once. This rearrangement joins TRBV7-8 to TRBJ2-7; D is unclear. Trimming cost V 1 base and J 2 bases, with 9 bases left between them. This CDR3 comprises 14 residues. Germline assignment: CDR1 SGHVS and CDR2 FQNEAQ. This CDR3 reads CASSLGQQAYEQYV. The CDR3 nucleotides read TGTGCCAGCAGCTTAGGTCAGCAGGCCTACGAGCAGTACGTC.

The chain carries TRBV5-1 and TRBJ1-4; D is undetermined. Germline V lookup: CDR1 SGHRS, CDR2 YFSETQ. Trimming took off 0 bases at V and 6 bases at J, with 6 bases between the two ends. The CDR3 runs to 13 residues. The CDR3 region has the DNA TGCGCCAGCAGCTTGGGTGGCTATGAAAAACTGTTTTTT. Its translation is CASSLGGYEKLFF.

The V call is TRBV5-6, the J call TRBJ2-3, with D possibly being TRBD2 (5 bases). CDR3 length: 13 amino acids. The V end was cut by 4 bases, the J end by 0 bases, with 6 bases between. Germline CDR1 SGHDT, CDR2 YYEEEE. The CDR3 spells CASSRTSTDTQYF. The CDR3, as DNA: TGTGCCAGCAGCCGGACTAGCACAGATACGCAGTATTTT.

This chain connects TRBV6-1 to TRBJ1-5; D uncertain. The CDR3 loop spans 16 amino acids. V lost 2 bases and J 2 bases, leaving 13 bases between the germline ends. Germline V gene lookup returns CDR1 MNHNS and CDR2 SASEGT. CDR3 nucleotides: TGTGCCAGCAGTGAATCGAGGGTATCGGGCAATCAGCCCCAGCATTTT. It specifies CASSESRVSGNQPQHF.

This clone was detected only a few times. This sequence joins TRBV10-3 and TRBJ2-4; TRBD1 matches 9 bases. Trimming at V came to 3 bases and at J to 1 base, leaving 4 bases not matched to a gene. This CDR3 contains 16 residues. In germline, CDR1 is ENHRY, CDR2 SYGVKD. The CDR3 sequence is CAISDNRGLAKNIQYF. The CDR3 DNA sequence: TGTGCCATCAGTGATAACAGGGGGCTCGCCAAAAACATTCAGTACTTC.

V and J are TRBV7-2 and TRBJ2-1; TRBD1 aligns across 9 bases. This CDR3 spans 16 amino acids. The ends lost 5 bases at V and 3 bases at J; junction bases unmatched: 8. Per germline, CDR1 SGHTA and CDR2 FQGNSA. For the CDR3, the DNA is TGTGCCAGCAGCCAGCAGGGACAGGGAAACTACAATGAGCAGTTCTTC. It encodes CASSQQGQGNYNEQFF.

The rearrangement links TRBV2 to TRBJ2-1; 9 nucleotides match TRBD1. Losses at the gene ends were 4 bases for V and 9 bases for J; bases not matched to a gene: 7. The CDR3 runs 14 residues. Germline V gene data show CDR1 as SNHLY and CDR2 as FYNNEI. In nucleotides, the CDR3 is TGTGCCAGCAGTGCTGGGACAGGGAGACGTGAGCAGTTCTTC. Translating gives CASSAGTGRREQFF.

This clone was seen a few times. The chain has TRBV15 and TRBJ1-6; 11 bases are a match to TRBD1. This CDR3 has 15 amino acids. The germline CDR1 and CDR2 sequences are LNHNV and YYDKDF (reference sequence). V was clipped by 7 bases and J by 3 bases; unmatched bases: 2. This chain's CDR3 is CATTGTGGYNSPLHF. The CDR3 nucleotides read TGTGCCACCACGGGGACAGGGGGCTATAATTCACCCCTCCACTTT.

J is TRBJ1-1 and V is TRBV9; maybe TRBD1 (5 bases). V was clipped by 0 bases and J by 10 bases, with 13 bases between them. Per germline, CDR1 SGDLS and CDR2 YYNGEE. The CDR3 contains 13 residues. The CDR3 bases are TGTGCCAGCAGCGTAGATACAGGCGGAGTAGCTTTCTTT. This translates into CASSVDTGGVAFF.

The V gene is TRBV30, the J gene TRBJ1-1; tentatively, D is TRBD1 (5 bases). V was shortened by 8 bases and J by 4 bases, with 23 bases between the two germline ends. The germline CDR1 and CDR2 sequences are GTSNPN and SVGIG (reference sequence). The CDR3 sequence is 15 residues long. The CDR3 nucleotides read TGTGCCCTTGATAGGCAGGGTTCGGATCCCACTGAAGCTTTCTTT. Translation: CALDRQGSDPTEAFF.

This clone came up once. The chain combines TRBV7-6 with TRBJ2-5; 9 nucleotides align to TRBD2. Germline values: CDR1 SGHVS, CDR2 FNYEAQ. The CDR3 is 15 amino acids. The V and J ends lost 1 base and 11 bases, in that order; junction bases with no gene match: 11. Here the CDR3 DNA reads TGTGCCAGCAGCTTAGGGGGATTCGGACTAGCGAGACAGTACTTC. This sequence encodes CASSLGGFGLARQYF.

The chain uses TRBV7-2 and TRBJ1-2; 8 nucleotides line up with TRBD1. The CDR3 consists of 15 residues. Trimming at V came to 4 bases and at J to 0 bases, leaving 4 bases not matched to a gene. The germline CDR1 and CDR2 sequences are SGHTA and FQGNSA. The CDR3 DNA reads as TGTGCCAGCAGCTCCCAGGGGGCCACTAACTATGGCTACACCTTC. Protein: CASSSQGATNYGYTF.

DNA of the CDR3: TGCGCCAGCAGGGGGACTAGCGGCCCAGATACGCAGTATTTT. It codes for CASRGTSGPDTQYF. The J gene is TRBJ2-3, the V gene TRBV10-2, with TRBD2 matching 11 bases. CDR1 is WSHSY and CDR2 is SAAADI in the germline V gene. The CDR3 loop spans 14 amino acids. The V and J ends lost 6 bases and 4 bases, in that order; junction bases with no gene match: 3.

V gene TRBV5-5 combines with J gene TRBJ1-3; 9 bases are shared with TRBD1. The ends lost 5 bases at V and 1 base at J; junction bases unmatched: 4. Germline assignment: CDR1 SGHKS and CDR2 YYEKEE (reference sequence). The length of the CDR3 is 15 residues. CDR3: CASRSTGGSGNTIYF. In DNA, the CDR3 is TGTGCCAGCAGATCGACAGGGGGATCTGGAAACACCATATATTTT.

The V call is TRBV11-3, the J call TRBJ1-1; 7 bases align to TRBD1. Per the germline V gene, CDR1 is SGHNT and CDR2 is YENEEA. The CDR3 consists of 14 residues. The junction had 4 bases not matched to a gene; V was cut back by 0 bases and J by 6 bases. CDR3 region: CASSLEAGGPEAFF. In DNA form, the CDR3 reads TGTGCCAGCAGCTTAGAGGCAGGGGGGCCTGAAGCTTTCTTT.

The rearrangement joins TRBV5-1 to TRBJ1-1; D perhaps matches TRBD1 (6 bases). CDR3 size: 15 residues. The V gene lost 4 bases and the J gene lost 3 bases, with 16 bases spanning the gap. Germline-derived CDR1 and CDR2 are SGHRS and YFSETQ. This chain's CDR3 is CASSPPTGQDTEAFF. The CDR3, as DNA: TGCGCCAGCAGCCCGCCCACAGGGCAAGACACTGAAGCTTTCTTT.

The rearrangement links TRBV30 to TRBJ1-5; 10 bases agree with TRBD1. CDR1 is GTSNPN and CDR2 is SVGIG in the germline V gene (reference sequence). Germline trimming cut 3 bases from V and 2 bases from J; bases unmatched to any gene: 10. This CDR3 is built from 17 residues. The CDR3 nucleotides read TGTGCCTGGAGGAAGACAGGGGGCAGAGGGGGCAATCAGCCCCAGCATTTT. It translates to CAWRKTGGRGGNQPQHF.

This clone has at least ten counts. The chain joins TRBV6-1 to TRBJ1-6; the D is unclear. Germline V gives CDR1 MNHNS, CDR2 SASEGT. With 2 bases removed from V and 7 bases from J, the gap between germline ends came to 12 bases. The CDR3 extends over 15 amino acids. The CDR3 nucleotides are TGTGCCAGCAGTGAAAGCTCAAGGGAGAATTCACCCCTCCACTTT. It translates to CASSESSRENSPLHF.

This clone was observed a handful of times. The V and J genes are TRBV28 and TRBJ2-7, with 8 nucleotides matching TRBD1. V lost 6 bases and J lost 5; bases outside the gene matches: 12. Germline CDR1 and CDR2: MDHEN and SYDVKM. This CDR3 has 15 amino acids. CDR3 residues: CASRHRQGTLDEQYF. The CDR3 bases are TGTGCCAGCAGGCACCGACAGGGGACGTTGGACGAGCAGTACTTC.

The V call is TRBV18, the J call TRBJ1-3, with 7 bases fitting TRBD1. The germline CDR1 and CDR2 sequences are KGHSH and LQKENI. V lost 6 bases to trimming and J lost 0 bases; unmatched junction nucleotides: 20. The CDR3 sequence is 20 residues long. Here the CDR3 reads CASSQLGGGVSNSSGNTIYF. The CDR3 nucleotides are TGTGCCAGCTCCCAACTCGGAGGGGGCGTCTCTAATAGCTCTGGAAACACCATATATTTT. The full variable domain, its missing parts supplied by reference TRBV18 and TRBJ1-3, is NAGVMQNPRHLVRRRGQEARLRCSPMKGHSHVYWYRQLPEEGLKFMVYLQKENIIDESGMPKERFSAEFPKEGPSILRIQQVVRGDSAAYFCASSQLGGGVSNSSGNTIYFGEGSWLTVV.

This clone counts as medium-sized (0.01 to 0.1%). The rearrangement joins TRBV9 to TRBJ2-1; possible D gene TRBD2, 6 bases. V was shortened by 4 bases and J by 6 bases, with 14 bases between the two germline ends. The CDR3 extends over 14 amino acids. Germline V gene lookup returns CDR1 SGDLS and CDR2 YYNGEE. CDR3 in amino acids: CASSTRLVSNEQFF. The CDR3 coding sequence is TGTGCCAGCAGCACCAGACTAGTGTCCAATGAGCAGTTCTTC.

This clone occurred once. This chain joins TRBV5-4 and TRBJ1-2, with 8 positions matching TRBD1. CDR1 SGHNT and CDR2 YYREEE come from the germline V gene (reference sequence). The CDR3 is 14 residues long. Losses at the gene ends were 4 bases for V and 4 bases for J; bases not matched to a gene: 6. CDR3 DNA: TGTGCCAGCAGCCCGCCAGGGGGCGGCTATGGCTACACCTTC. As protein: CASSPPGGGYGYTF.

J is TRBJ2-1 and V is TRBV7-2; TRBD2 aligns across 7 bases. There are 17 residues in the CDR3. CDR1 and CDR2 from the germline V gene are SGHTA and FQGNSA. The junction had 14 bases not matched to a gene; V was cut back by 5 bases and J by 4 bases. The CDR3 sequence is CASSPSPLAELYNEQFF. As DNA, the CDR3 is TGTGCCAGCAGCCCCAGTCCTCTAGCGGAATTGTACAATGAGCAGTTCTTC.

Details on this clone: The junction differs from germline at one of its ends, possibly a read error. The chain is built from TRBV11-3 and TRBJ2-1; TRBD2 matches at 9 bases. Per the germline V gene, CDR1 is SGHNT and CDR2 is YENEEA. There are 14 residues in the CDR3. The CDR3 spells CASSLVRAGGPEVF. The CDR3 bases are TGTGCCAGCAGCTTAGTGAGGGCGGGAGGGCCTGAGGTCTTC. Full variable domain (outside the CDR3, taken from reference TRBV11-3 and TRBJ2-1): EAGVVQSPRYKIIEKKQPVAFWCNPISGHNTLYWYLQNLGQGPELLIRYENEEAVDDSQLPKDRFSAERLKGVDSTLKIQPAELGDSAVYLCASSLVRAGGPEVFGPGTRLTVL.

This chain joins TRBV30 and TRBJ1-6; 9 bases agree with TRBD1. The V and J ends lost 0 bases and 9 bases, in that order; junction bases with no gene match: 6. This CDR3 is built from 15 residues. Per the germline V gene, CDR1 is GTSNPN and CDR2 is SVGIG (reference sequence). The CDR3 DNA sequence: TGTGCCTGGAGTGTACAGGGGGCGAGAGGTTCACCCCTCCACTTT. This gives the protein CAWSVQGARGSPLHF.

V gene TRBV19 combines with J gene TRBJ1-2; 8 bases are a match to TRBD1. Trimming removed 9 bases from V and 6 bases from J; junction bases left unmatched: 12. The CDR3 runs to 14 residues. The germline CDR1 and CDR2 sequences are LNHDA and SQIVND (reference sequence). CDR3 loop: CASRQGAKVHGYTF. The CDR3 DNA reads as TGTGCCAGCCGTCAGGGGGCGAAAGTCCATGGCTACACCTTC.

The rearrangement links TRBV4-2 to TRBJ2-2; possible D gene TRBD1, 6 bases. CDR1 LGHNA and CDR2 YNFKEQ come from the germline V gene. This CDR3 is 17 amino acids long. Trimming removed 0 bases at V and 0 bases at J, with 11 bases between. The CDR3 here is CASSQDSAGANTGELFF. The CDR3 region has the DNA TGTGCCAGCAGCCAAGATTCTGCAGGGGCGAACACCGGGGAGCTGTTTTTT.

The V call is TRBV3-1 (or the pseudogene TRBV3-2), the J call TRBJ2-4; no clear D gene. V was pared by 1 base and J by 0 bases, with 10 bases between. The CDR3 is made up of 16 amino acids. CDR1 and CDR2 (germline): LGHDT, YNNKEL (reference sequence). CDR3 bases: TGTGCCAGCAGCCAAGGACACAGATTAGCCAAAAACATTCAGTACTTC. This gives the protein CASSQGHRLAKNIQYF.

The genes are TRBV18 and TRBJ1-4; 9 bases map to TRBD1. The trim removed 6 bases at V and 14 bases at J, leaving 10 bases unmatched. The CDR3 runs 13 residues. From germline, CDR1 is KGHSH and CDR2 LQKENI. The CDR3 spells CASSGQGQGWLFF. In DNA, the CDR3 is TGTGCCAGCTCCGGCCAAGGACAGGGGTGGCTGTTTTTT.